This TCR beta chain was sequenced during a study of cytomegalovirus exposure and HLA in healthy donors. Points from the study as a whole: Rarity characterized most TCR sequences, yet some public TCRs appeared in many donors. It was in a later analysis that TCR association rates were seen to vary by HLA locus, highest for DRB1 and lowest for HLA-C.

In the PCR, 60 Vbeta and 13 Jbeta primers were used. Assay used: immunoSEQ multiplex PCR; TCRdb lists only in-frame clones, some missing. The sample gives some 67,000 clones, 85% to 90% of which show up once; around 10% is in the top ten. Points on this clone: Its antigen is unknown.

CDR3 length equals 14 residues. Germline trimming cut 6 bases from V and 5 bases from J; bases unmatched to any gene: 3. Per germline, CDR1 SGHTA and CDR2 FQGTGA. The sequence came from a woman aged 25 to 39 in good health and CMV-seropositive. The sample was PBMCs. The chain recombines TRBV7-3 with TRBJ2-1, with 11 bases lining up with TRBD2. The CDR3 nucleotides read TGTGCCAGCAGTTTTAGCGGGAGGGACAATGAGCAGTTCTTC. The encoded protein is CASSFSGRDNEQFF.